This T cell receptor beta chain was observed in a study of T cells expressing NK-cell markers. TCRdb reprocessed the 5' RACE reads, with one entry per CDR3 protein and no DNA. In all, the sample yields around 550,000 distinct CDR3 sequences. This CDR3 spans 14 amino acids. CDR1 SGHAT and CDR2 FQNNGV come from the germline V gene. J is TRBJ2-7 and V is TRBV11-2. The sequenced material came from blood T cells: a sorted CD56 or NKG2C T cell subset, CD4+ or CD8+ T cells, or bulk PBMC T cells (not recorded which). The TCR was taken from a man aged 18 to 35 in good health. CDR3 region: CASSRDQALYEQYF.